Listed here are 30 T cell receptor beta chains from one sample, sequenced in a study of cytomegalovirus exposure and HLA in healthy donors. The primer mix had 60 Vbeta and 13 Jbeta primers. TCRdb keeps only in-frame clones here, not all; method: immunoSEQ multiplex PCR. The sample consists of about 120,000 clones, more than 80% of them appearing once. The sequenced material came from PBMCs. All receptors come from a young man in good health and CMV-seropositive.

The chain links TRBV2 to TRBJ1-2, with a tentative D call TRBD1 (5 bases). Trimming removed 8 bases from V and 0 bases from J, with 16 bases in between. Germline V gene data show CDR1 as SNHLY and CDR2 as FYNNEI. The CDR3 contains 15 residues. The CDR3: CASGEGPLANYGYTF. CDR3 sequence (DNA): TGTGCCAGCGGGGAGGGGCCTTTAGCTAACTATGGCTACACCTTC.

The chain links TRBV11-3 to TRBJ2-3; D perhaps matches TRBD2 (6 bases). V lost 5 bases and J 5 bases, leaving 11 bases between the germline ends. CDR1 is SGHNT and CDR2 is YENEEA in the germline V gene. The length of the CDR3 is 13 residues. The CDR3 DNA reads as TGTGCCAGCAGCCAGACTAGACGAGATACGCAGTATTTT. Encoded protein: CASSQTRRDTQYF. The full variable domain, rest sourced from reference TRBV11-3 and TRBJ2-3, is EAGVVQSPRYKIIEKKQPVAFWCNPISGHNTLYWYLQNLGQGPELLIRYENEEAVDDSQLPKDRFSAERLKGVDSTLKIQPAELGDSAVYLCASSQTRRDTQYFGPGTRLTVL.

CDR3 protein: CASSTRTGDFGEQYF. The DNA for the CDR3 is TGTGCCAGCAGCACCAGGACAGGGGACTTCGGCGAGCAGTACTTC. The chain has TRBV7-6 and TRBJ2-7; 9 bases are a match to TRBD1. Germline CDR1 SGHVS, CDR2 FNYEAQ. Losses at the gene ends were 5 bases for V and 6 bases for J; bases not matched to a gene: 11. This CDR3 contains 15 residues.

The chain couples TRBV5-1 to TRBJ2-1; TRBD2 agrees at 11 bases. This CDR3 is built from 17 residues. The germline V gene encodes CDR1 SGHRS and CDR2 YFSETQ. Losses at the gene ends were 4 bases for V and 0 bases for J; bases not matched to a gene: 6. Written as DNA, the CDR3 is TGCGCCAGCAGCGAACTAGCGGGGGAAAGCTCCTACAATGAGCAGTTCTTC. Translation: CASSELAGESSYNEQFF. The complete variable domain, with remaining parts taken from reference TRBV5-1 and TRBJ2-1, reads KAGVTQTPRYLIKTRGQQVTLSCSPISGHRSVSWYQQTPGQGLQFLFEYFSETQRNKGNFPGRFSGRQFSNSRSEMNVSTLELGDSALYLCASSELAGESSYNEQFFGPGTRLTVL.

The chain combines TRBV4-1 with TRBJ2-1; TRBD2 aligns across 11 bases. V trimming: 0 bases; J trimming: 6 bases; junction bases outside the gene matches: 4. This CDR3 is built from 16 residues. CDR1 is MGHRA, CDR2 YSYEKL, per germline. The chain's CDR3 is CASSQERLAGSNEQFF. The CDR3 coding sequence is TGCGCCAGCAGCCAAGAACGACTAGCGGGGAGCAATGAGCAGTTCTTC.

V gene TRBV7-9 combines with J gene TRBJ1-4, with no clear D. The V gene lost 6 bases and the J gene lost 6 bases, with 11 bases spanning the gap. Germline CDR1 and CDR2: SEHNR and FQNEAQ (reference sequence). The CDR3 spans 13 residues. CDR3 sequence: CASREGRDEKLFF. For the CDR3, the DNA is TGTGCCAGCAGAGAAGGGAGGGATGAAAAACTGTTTTTT.

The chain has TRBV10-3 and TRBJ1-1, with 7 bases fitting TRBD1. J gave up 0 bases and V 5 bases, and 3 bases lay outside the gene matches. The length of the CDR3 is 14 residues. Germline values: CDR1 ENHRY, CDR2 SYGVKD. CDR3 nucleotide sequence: TGTGCCATCAGTTTGGACAGGTTGAACACTGAAGCTTTCTTT. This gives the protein CAISLDRLNTEAFF.

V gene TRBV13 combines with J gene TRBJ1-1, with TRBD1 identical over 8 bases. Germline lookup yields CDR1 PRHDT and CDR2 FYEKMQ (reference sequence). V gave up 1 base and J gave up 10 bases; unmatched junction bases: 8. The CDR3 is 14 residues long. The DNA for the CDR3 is TGTGCCAGCAGCTTAGTTAGGACAGGGCGACGAGCTTTCTTT. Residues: CASSLVRTGRRAFF.

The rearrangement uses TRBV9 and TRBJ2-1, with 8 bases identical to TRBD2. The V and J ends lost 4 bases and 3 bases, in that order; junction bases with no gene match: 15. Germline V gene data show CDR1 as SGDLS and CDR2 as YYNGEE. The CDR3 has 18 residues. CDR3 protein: CASSSRGGSWQDYNEQFF. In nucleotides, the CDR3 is TGTGCCAGCAGCTCCCGGGGGGGAAGTTGGCAGGACTACAATGAGCAGTTCTTC. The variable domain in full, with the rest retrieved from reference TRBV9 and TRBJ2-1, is DSGVTQTPKHLITATGQRVTLRCSPRSGDLSVYWYQQSLDQGLQFLIQYYNGEERAKGNILERFSAQQFPDLHSELNLSSLELGDSALYFCASSSRGGSWQDYNEQFFGPGTRLTVL.

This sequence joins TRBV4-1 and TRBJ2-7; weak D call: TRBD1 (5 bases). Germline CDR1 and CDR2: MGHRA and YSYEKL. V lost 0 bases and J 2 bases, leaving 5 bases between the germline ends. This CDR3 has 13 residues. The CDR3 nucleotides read TGCGCCAGCAGCCAAGAACAGGCCTACGAGCAGTACTTC. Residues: CASSQEQAYEQYF.

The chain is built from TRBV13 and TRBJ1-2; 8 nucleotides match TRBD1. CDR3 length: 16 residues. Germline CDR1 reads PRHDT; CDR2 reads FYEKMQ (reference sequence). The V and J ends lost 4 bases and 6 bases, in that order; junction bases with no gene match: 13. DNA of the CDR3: TGTGCCAGCAGCTCGAACAGGGGGATCTTCTCCGATGGCTACACCTTC. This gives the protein CASSSNRGIFSDGYTF.

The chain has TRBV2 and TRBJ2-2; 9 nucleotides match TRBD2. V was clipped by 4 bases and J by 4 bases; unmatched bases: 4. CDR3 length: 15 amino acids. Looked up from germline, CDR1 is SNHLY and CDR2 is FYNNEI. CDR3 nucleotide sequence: TGTGCCAGCAGTGTGGAACTAGCGGGCACCGGGGAGCTGTTTTTT. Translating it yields CASSVELAGTGELFF.

The chain's CDR3 is CSAGGPDFSGNTIYF. The CDR3 nucleotides are TGCAGCGCTGGAGGACCGGACTTCTCTGGAAACACCATATATTTT. The genes are TRBV29-1 and TRBJ1-3, with unresolved D. V lost 7 bases and J 0 bases, leaving 16 bases between the germline ends. Germline V gene data show CDR1 as SQVTM and CDR2 as ANQGSEA. The length of the CDR3 is 15 residues.

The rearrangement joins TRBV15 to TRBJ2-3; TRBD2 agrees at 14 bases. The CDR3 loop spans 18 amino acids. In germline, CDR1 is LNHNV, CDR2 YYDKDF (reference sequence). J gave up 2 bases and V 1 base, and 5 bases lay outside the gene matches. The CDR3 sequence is CATSRGLAGGRHTDTQYF. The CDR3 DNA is TGTGCCACCAGCAGAGGACTAGCGGGGGGGCGTCACACAGATACGCAGTATTTT.

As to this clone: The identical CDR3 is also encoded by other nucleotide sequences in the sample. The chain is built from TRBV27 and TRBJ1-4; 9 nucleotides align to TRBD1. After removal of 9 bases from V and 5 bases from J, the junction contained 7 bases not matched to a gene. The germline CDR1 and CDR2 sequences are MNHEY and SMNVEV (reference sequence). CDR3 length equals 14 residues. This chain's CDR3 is CASSRDRGNEKLFF. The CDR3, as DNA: TGTGCCAGTAGCCGCGACAGGGGGAATGAAAAACTGTTTTTT.

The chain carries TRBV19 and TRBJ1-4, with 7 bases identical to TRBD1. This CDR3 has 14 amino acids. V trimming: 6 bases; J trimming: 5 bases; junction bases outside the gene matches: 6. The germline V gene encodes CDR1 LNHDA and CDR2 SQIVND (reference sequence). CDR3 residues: CASSQTGSNEKLFF. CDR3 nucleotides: TGTGCCAGTAGCCAGACAGGGTCGAATGAAAAACTGTTTTTT.

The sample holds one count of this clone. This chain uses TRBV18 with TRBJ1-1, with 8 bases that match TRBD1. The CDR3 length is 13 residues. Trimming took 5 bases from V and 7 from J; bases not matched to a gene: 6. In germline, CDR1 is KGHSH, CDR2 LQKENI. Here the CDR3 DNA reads TGTGCCAGCTCAGAGACAGGGGTGAGTGAAGCTTTCTTT. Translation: CASSETGVSEAFF.

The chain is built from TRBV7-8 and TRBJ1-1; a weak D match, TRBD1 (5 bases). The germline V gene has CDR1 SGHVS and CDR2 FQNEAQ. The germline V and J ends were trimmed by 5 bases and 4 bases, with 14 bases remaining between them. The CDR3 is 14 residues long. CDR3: CASSRQIRVTEAFF. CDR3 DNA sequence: TGTGCCAGCAGCAGACAGATTAGGGTCACTGAAGCTTTCTTT.

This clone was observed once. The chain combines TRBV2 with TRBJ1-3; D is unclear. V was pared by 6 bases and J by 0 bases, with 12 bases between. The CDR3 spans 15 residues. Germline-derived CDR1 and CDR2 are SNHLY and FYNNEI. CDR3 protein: CASSGRLNSGNTIYF. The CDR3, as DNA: TGTGCCAGCAGCGGCAGGTTGAACTCTGGAAACACCATATATTTT.

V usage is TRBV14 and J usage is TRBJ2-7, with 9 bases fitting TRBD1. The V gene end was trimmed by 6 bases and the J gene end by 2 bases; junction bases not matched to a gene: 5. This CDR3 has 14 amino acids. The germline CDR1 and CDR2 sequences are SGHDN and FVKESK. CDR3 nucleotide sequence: TGTGCCAGCAGTCCCGGGACAGGGCCCTACGAGCAGTACTTC. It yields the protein CASSPGTGPYEQYF.

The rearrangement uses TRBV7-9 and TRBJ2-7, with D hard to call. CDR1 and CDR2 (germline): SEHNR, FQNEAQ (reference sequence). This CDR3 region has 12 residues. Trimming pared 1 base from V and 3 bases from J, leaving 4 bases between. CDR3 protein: CASSLVIYEQYF. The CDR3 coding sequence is TGTGCCAGCAGCTTAGTTATCTACGAGCAGTACTTC.

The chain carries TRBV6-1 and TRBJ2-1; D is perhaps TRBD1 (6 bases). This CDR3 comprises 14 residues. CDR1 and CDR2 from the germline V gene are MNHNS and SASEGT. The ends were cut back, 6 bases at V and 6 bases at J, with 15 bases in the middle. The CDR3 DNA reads TGTGCCAGCAGCGTTTACAGGGAGTCCAATGAGCAGTTCTTC. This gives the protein CASSVYRESNEQFF.

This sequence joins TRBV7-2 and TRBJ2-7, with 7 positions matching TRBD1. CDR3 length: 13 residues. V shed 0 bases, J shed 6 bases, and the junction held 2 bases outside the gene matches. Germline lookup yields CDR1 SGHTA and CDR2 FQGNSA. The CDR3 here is CASSLATGSEQYF. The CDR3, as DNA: TGTGCCAGCAGCTTAGCGACAGGGTCCGAGCAGTACTTC.

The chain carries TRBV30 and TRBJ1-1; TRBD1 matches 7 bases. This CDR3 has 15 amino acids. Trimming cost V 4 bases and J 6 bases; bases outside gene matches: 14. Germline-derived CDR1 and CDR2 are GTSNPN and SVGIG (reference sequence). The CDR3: CAWIPLDRWEAEAFF. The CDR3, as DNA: TGTGCCTGGATACCCCTGGACAGGTGGGAGGCTGAAGCTTTCTTT.

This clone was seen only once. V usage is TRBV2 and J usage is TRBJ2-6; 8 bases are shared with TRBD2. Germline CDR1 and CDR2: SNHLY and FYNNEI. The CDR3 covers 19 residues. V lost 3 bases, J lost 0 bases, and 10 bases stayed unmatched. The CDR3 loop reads CASSDSGGDSLSGANVLTF. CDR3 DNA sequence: TGTGCCAGCAGTGATTCGGGAGGGGACTCACTCTCTGGGGCCAACGTCCTGACTTTC.

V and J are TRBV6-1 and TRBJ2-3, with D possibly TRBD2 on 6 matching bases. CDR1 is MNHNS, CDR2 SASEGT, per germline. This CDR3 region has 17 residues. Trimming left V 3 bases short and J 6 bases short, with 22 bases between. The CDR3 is CASSELLAGTGWDTQYF. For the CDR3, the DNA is TGTGCCAGCAGTGAGCTCCTGGCCGGGACTGGATGGGATACGCAGTATTTT.

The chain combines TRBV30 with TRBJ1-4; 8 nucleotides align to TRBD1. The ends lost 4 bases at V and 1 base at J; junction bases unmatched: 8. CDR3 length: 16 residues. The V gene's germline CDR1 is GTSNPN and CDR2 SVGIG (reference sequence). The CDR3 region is CAWNSGGAGTNEKLFF. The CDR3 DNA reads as TGTGCCTGGAACTCAGGGGGCGCGGGAACTAATGAAAAACTGTTTTTT.

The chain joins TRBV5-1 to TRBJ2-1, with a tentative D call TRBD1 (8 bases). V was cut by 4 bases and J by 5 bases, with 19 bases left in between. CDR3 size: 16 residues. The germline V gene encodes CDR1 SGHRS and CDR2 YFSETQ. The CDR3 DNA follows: TGCGCCAGCAGCGGGGGGGATAGGACAGGGAACAATGAGCAGTTCTTC. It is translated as CASSGGDRTGNNEQFF.

The CDR3 DNA reads TGCGCCAGCAGTGACACGGAGGGAAAACTGTTTTTT. It yields the protein CASSDTEGKLFF. The V gene is TRBV10-2, the J gene TRBJ1-4, with D hard to call. This CDR3 has 12 amino acids. Germline values: CDR1 WSHSY, CDR2 SAAADI. Deletions cut 3 bases from V and 10 bases from J, with 9 bases between.

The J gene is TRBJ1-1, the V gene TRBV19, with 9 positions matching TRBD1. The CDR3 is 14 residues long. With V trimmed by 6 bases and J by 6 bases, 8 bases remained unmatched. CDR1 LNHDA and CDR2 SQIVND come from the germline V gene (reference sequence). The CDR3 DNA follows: TGTGCCAGTAGCATCCGGACAGGGGTAGCTGAAGCTTTCTTT. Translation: CASSIRTGVAEAFF.